This T cell receptor beta chain was profiled in a study of blood T cell repertoires in COVID-19. Trimming shortened V by 1 base and J by 1 base, and 10 bases separated the two germline ends. Germline V gene sequence: CDR1 LNHNV, CDR2 YYDKDF (reference sequence). The CDR3 sequence is 15 residues long. Profiling relied on immunoSEQ multiplex PCR, and the TCRdb table lists in-frame clones only, not all of them. The table includes around 220,000 clones, 85% to 90% detected once. What was sequenced was PBMCs or T cells enriched from blood (not recorded which). The genes are TRBV15 and TRBJ1-1; weak D call: TRBD1 (5 bases). This TCR came from a man aged 25 to 40 who had been exposed to COVID-19. The CDR3 DNA reads as TGTGCCACCAGCAGAGGGGGCATGGGGAACACTGAAGCTTTCTTT. Its protein is CATSRGGMGNTEAFF.